A selection of T cell receptor beta chains follows, all from one sample in a study of blood T cell repertoires in COVID-19. Profiled with immunoSEQ multiplex PCR; TCRdb holds only in-frame clones, not every one. The table records some 83,000 clones, roughly 90% of them present only once. Sequenced sample: peripheral blood. The receptors derive from a man in his fifties or sixties with acute or convalescent COVID-19. Both conserved end residues are part of each CDR3. Fields, in order: D gene, V gene, clone size, J gene, CDR3 protein, CDR3 DNA. The D gene is left open where the match is weak. Some rows mark clone size as missing; the rest say once, few, many or name a class of expanded clone.

d_gene: NA
v_gene: TRBV7-9
abundance: NA
j_gene: TRBJ1-2
CDR3aa: CASSPQENYGYTF
CDR3nt: TGTGCCAGCAGCCCCCAGGAAAACTATGGCTACACCTTC

d_gene: TRBD1
v_gene: TRBV28
abundance: NA
j_gene: TRBJ1-3
CDR3aa: CASSQPGQGNTIYF
CDR3nt: TGTGCCAGCAGTCAGCCGGGACAGGGGAACACCATATATTTT

d_gene: NA
v_gene: TRBV30
abundance: once
j_gene: TRBJ1-5
CDR3aa: CAWSVRRGQPQHF
CDR3nt: TGTGCCTGGAGTGTACGGAGGGGTCAGCCCCAGCATTTT

d_gene: NA
v_gene: TRBV18
abundance: NA
j_gene: TRBJ2-5
CDR3aa: CASSSQTKLQETQYF
CDR3nt: TGTGCCAGCTCATCGCAAACAAAACTACAAGAGACCCAGTACTTC

d_gene: TRBD1
v_gene: TRBV3-1/TRBV3-2
abundance: NA
j_gene: TRBJ1-1
CDR3aa: CASSQVGGTGGTEAFF
CDR3nt: TGTGCCAGCAGCCAAGTGGGCGGGACAGGGGGGACTGAAGCTTTCTTT

d_gene: NA
v_gene: TRBV11-2
abundance: once
j_gene: TRBJ1-5
CDR3aa: CASSRGGDQPQHF
CDR3nt: TGTGCCAGCAGCCGCGGGGGCGATCAGCCCCAGCATTTT

d_gene: NA
v_gene: TRBV10-3
abundance: NA
j_gene: TRBJ2-7
CDR3aa: CAISEGAHRSYEQYF
CDR3nt: TGTGCCATCAGTGAAGGAGCGCACCGCTCCTACGAGCAGTACTTC

d_gene: NA
v_gene: TRBV7-3
abundance: NA
j_gene: TRBJ1-2
CDR3aa: CASSFRGGEGYTF
CDR3nt: TGTGCCAGCAGCTTCCGCGGTGGGGAGGGCTACACCTTC

d_gene: TRBD2
v_gene: TRBV9
abundance: NA
j_gene: TRBJ2-1
CDR3aa: CASSVGDSGRKNEQFF
CDR3nt: TGTGCCAGCAGCGTAGGAGATAGCGGGAGAAAAAATGAGCAGTTCTTC

d_gene: NA
v_gene: TRBV19
abundance: NA
j_gene: TRBJ1-4
CDR3aa: CASARAFNEKLFF
CDR3nt: TGTGCCAGTGCGAGGGCCTTCAATGAAAAACTGTTTTTT

d_gene: TRBD1
v_gene: TRBV20-1
abundance: NA
j_gene: TRBJ1-6
CDR3aa: CSASLGQGYSPLHF
CDR3nt: TGCAGTGCTAGTCTAGGACAGGGTTACTCACCCCTCCACTTT

d_gene: NA
v_gene: TRBV2
abundance: NA
j_gene: TRBJ2-3
CDR3aa: CASSGGGAMGTDTQYF
CDR3nt: TGTGCCAGCAGTGGGGGCGGGGCTATGGGGACAGATACGCAGTATTTT

d_gene: TRBD2
v_gene: TRBV7-3
abundance: few
j_gene: TRBJ2-1
CDR3aa: CASSRAGSDNEQFF
CDR3nt: TGTGCCAGCAGCAGAGCGGGAAGCGACAATGAGCAGTTCTTC

d_gene: TRBD2
v_gene: TRBV5-1
abundance: once
j_gene: TRBJ2-5
CDR3aa: CASSSGGSAGGRETQYF
CDR3nt: TGCGCCAGCAGCTCCGGAGGGTCCGCGGGAGGGAGAGAGACCCAGTACTTC

d_gene: TRBD2
v_gene: TRBV7-6
abundance: NA
j_gene: TRBJ2-3
CDR3aa: CASSLRPGTSGAESTDTQYF
CDR3nt: TGTGCCAGCAGCCTCCGTCCCGGGACTAGCGGGGCGGAGAGCACAGATACGCAGTATTTT

d_gene: NA
v_gene: TRBV7-8
abundance: NA
j_gene: TRBJ1-2
CDR3aa: CASSSQGRAGYGYTF
CDR3nt: TGTGCCAGCAGCTCCCAGGGGAGGGCGGGGTACGGCTACACCTTC

d_gene: NA
v_gene: TRBV7-6
abundance: NA
j_gene: TRBJ2-2
CDR3aa: CASSQAGRGTGELFF
CDR3nt: TGTGCCAGCAGCCAGGCGGGGCGCGGCACCGGGGAGCTGTTTTTT